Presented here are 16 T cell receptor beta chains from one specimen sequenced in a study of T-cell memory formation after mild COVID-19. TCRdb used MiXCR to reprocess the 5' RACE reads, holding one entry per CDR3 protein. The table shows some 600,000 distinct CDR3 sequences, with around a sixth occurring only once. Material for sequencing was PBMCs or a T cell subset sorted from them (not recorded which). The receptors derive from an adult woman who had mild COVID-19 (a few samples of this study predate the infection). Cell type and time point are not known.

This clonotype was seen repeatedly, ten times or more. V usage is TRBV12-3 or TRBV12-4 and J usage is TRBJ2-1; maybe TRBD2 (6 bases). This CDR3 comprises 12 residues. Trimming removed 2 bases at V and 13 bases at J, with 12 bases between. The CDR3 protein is CASSLRSGSQFF. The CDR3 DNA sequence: TGTGCCAGCAGTTTACGAAGCGGGTCTCAGTTCTTC.

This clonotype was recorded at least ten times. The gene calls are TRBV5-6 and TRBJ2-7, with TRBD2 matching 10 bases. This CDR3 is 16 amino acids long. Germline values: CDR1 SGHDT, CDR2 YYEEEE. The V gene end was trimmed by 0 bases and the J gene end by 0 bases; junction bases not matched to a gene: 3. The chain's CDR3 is CASSLGLAGVSYEQYF. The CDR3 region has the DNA TGTGCCAGCAGCTTGGGACTAGCGGGCGTCTCCTACGAGCAGTACTTC.

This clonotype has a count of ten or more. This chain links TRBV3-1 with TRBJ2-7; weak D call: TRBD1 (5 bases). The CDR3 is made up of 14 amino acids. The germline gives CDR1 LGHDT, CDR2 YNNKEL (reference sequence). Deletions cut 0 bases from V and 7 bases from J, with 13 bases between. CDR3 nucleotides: TGTGCCAGCAGCCAAGATGAAGCAGGGCGGGAGCAGTACTTC. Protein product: CASSQDEAGREQYF.

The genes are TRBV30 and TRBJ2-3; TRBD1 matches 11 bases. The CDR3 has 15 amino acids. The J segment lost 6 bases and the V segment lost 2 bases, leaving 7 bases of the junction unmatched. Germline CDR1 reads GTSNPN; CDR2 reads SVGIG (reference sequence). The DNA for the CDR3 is TGTGCCTGGAGTAATGGACAGGGGGCGCGGGATACGCAGTATTTT. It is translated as CAWSNGQGARDTQYF.

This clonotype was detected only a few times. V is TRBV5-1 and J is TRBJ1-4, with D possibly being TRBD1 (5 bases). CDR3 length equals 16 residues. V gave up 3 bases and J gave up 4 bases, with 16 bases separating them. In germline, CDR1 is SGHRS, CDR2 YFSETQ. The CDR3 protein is CASSWAPRASNEKLFF. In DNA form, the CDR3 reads TGCGCCAGCAGCTGGGCCCCCAGGGCCAGTAATGAAAAACTGTTTTTT.

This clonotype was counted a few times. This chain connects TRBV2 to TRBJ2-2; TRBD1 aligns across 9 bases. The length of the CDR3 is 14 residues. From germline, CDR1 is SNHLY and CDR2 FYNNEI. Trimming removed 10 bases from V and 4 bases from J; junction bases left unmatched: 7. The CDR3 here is CATAGQGGTGELFF. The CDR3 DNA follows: TGTGCCACCGCGGGACAGGGTGGCACCGGGGAGCTGTTTTTT. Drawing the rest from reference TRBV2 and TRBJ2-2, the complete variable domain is EPEVTQTPSHQVTQMGQEVILRCVPISNHLYFYWYRQILGQKVEFLVSFYNNEISEKSEIFDDQFSVERPDGSNFTLKIRSTKLEDSAMYFCATAGQGGTGELFFGEGSRLTVL.

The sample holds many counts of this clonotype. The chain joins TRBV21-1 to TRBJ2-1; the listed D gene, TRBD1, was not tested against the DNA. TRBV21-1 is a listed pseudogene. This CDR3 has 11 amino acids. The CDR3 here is CASSKVPGKFF. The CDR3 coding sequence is TGTGCCAGCAGCAAAGTACCAGGGAAGTTCTTC.

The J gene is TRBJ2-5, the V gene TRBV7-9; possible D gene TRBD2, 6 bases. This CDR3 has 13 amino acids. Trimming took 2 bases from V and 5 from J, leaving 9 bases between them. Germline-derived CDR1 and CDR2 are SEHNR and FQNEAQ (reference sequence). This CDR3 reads CASSLLSGETQYF. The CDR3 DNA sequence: TGTGCCAGCAGCTTATTAAGCGGGGAGACCCAGTACTTC.

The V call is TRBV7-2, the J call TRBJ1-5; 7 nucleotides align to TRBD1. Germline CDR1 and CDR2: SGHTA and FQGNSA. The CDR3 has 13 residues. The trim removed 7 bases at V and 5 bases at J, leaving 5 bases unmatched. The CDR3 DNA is TGTGCCAGCACCTTGGGACAGTATCAGCCCCAGCATTTT. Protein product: CASTLGQYQPQHF.

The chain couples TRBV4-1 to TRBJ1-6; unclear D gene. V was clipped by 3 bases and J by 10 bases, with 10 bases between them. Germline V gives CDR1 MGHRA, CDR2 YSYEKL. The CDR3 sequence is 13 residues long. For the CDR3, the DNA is TGCGCCAGCAGCCACGATCCTGGCTCACCCCTCCACTTT. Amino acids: CASSHDPGSPLHF.

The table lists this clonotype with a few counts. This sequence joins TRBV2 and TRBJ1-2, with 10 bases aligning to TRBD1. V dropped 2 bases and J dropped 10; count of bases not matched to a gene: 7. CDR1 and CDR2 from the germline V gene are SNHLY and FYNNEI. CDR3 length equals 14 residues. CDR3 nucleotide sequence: TGTGCCAGCAGTGAACGGGACAGGGGTCTTGACTACACCTTC. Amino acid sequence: CASSERDRGLDYTF.

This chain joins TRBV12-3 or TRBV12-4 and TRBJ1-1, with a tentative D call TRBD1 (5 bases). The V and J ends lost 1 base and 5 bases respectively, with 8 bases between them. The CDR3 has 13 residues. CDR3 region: CASSLVRVTEAFF. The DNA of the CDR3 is TGTGCCAGCAGTTTAGTCAGGGTTACTGAAGCTTTCTTT.

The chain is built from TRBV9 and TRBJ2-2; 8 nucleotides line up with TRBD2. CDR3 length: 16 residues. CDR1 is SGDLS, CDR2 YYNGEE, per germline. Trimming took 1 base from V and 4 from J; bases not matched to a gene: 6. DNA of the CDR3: TGTGCCAGCAGCGTATTGAGCGGGAGAGGCACCGGGGAGCTGTTTTTT. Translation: CASSVLSGRGTGELFF.

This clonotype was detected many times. Written as DNA, the CDR3 is TGTGCCAGCAGCTTAGGCCGCGGGGCAGGGAAGTCGGAGACCCAGTACTTC. Amino acid sequence: CASSLGRGAGKSETQYF. The chain is built from TRBV7-9 and TRBJ2-5; maybe TRBD2 (6 bases). V gave up 1 base and J gave up 5 bases, with 20 bases separating them. Germline values: CDR1 SEHNR, CDR2 FQNEAQ (reference sequence). The CDR3 consists of 17 residues. Supplemented by reference TRBV7-9 and TRBJ2-5, the full variable domain reads DTGVSQNPRHKITKRGQNVTFRCDPISEHNRLYWYRQTLGQGPEFLTYFQNEAQLEKSRLLSDRFSAERPKGSFSTLEIQRTEQGDSAMYLCASSLGRGAGKSETQYFGPGTRLLVL.

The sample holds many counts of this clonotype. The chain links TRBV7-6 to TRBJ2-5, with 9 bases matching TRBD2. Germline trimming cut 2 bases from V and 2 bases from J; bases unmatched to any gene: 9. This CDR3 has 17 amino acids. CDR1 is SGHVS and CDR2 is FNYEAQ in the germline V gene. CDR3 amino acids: CASSLNGMTSGQETQYF. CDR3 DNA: TGTGCCAGCAGCTTAAATGGTATGACTAGCGGACAAGAGACCCAGTACTTC.

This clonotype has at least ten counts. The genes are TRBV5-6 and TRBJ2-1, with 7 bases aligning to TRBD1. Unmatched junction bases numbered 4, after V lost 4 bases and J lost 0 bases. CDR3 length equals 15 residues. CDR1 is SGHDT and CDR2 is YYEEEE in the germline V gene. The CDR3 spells CASSHRGNSYNEQFF. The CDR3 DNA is TGTGCCAGCAGCCACAGGGGTAACTCCTACAATGAGCAGTTCTTC.